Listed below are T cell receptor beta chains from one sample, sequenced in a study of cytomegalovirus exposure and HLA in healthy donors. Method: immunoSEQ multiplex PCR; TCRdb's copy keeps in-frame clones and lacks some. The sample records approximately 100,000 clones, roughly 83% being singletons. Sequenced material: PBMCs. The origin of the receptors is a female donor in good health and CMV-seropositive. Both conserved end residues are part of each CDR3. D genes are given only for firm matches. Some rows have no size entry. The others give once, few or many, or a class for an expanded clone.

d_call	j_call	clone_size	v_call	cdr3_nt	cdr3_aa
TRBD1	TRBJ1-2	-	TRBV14	TGTGCCAGCAGTAGGACAGGGGTTCACTATGGCTACACCTTC	CASSRTGVHYGYTF
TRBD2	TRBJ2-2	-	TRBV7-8	TGTGCCAGCAGCTGGTCAGTTAGCGGGGCCCTAGGCGGGGAGCTGTTTTTT	CASSWSVSGALGGELFF
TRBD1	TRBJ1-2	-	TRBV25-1	TGTGCCAGCAGTGACCTCGGACAGGGGGGGACCTATGGCTACACCTTC	CASSDLGQGGTYGYTF
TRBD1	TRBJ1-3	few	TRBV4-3	TGCGCCAGCAGCCAAGGGGCTGCGGGGGACAGGAGCTCTGGAAACACCATATATTTT	CASSQGAAGDRSSGNTIYF
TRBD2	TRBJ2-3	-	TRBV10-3	TGTGCCATCCGTGGCGGGAGCCCGAGGACAGATACGCAGTATTTT	CAIRGGSPRTDTQYF
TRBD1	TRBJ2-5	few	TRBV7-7	TGTGCCAGCAGTTTGACAGGGCCCCAAGAGACCCAGTACTTC	CASSLTGPQETQYF
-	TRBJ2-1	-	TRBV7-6	TGTGCCAGCAGCGCAGGACAGCCGCCCCACAATGAGCAGTTCTTC	CASSAGQPPHNEQFF
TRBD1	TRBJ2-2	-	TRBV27	TGTGCCAGCACCACGGGACAGGGGAACACCGGGGAGCTGTTTTTT	CASTTGQGNTGELFF
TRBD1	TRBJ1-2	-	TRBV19	TGTGCCAGTGGGGACAGACCATTTTCGTTTAGATACCACGAATTC	CASGDRPFSFRYHEF
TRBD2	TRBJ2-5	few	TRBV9	TGTGCCAGCAGCCCCCCCAGCGGGGGATACGAGACCCAGTACTTC	CASSPPSGGYETQYF
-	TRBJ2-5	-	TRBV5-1	TGCGCCAGCAGCCCGCGGGACAGCAACCAAGAGACCCAGTACTTC	CASSPRDSNQETQYF
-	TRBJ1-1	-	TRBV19	TGTGCCAGTAGTATCAGGGGAAGGAGCACTGAAGCTTTCTTT	CASSIRGRSTEAFF
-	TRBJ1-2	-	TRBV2	TGTGCCAGCGGCCCCTTAGCGGGGGGCGGTTGGAACTATGGCTACACCTTC	CASGPLAGGGWNYGYTF
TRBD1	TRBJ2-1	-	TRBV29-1	TGCAGCGTCGTCCCGGGACAGACTAAGAGGGGCAATGAGCAGTTCTTC	CSVVPGQTKRGNEQFF
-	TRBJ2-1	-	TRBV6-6	TGTGCCAGCAGGGGGGCAAGCGAGCAGTTCTTC	CASRGASEQFF
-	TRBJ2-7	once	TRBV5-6	TGTGCCAGCAGCTTGGCCCCAGGGGCCAACGAGCAGTACTTC	CASSLAPGANEQYF
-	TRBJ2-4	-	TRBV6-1	TGTGCCAGCAGTTTACACAGGAGACCAAACATTCAGTACTTC	CASSLHRRPNIQYF
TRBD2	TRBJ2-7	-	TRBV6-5	TGTGCCAGCAGTTACTCGGCTAGCGGATTCCCCTACGAGCAGTACTTC	CASSYSASGFPYEQYF
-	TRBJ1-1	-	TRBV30	TGTGCCTGGAGGAGGGACTGGACCTTGAACACTGAAGCTTTCTTT	CAWRRDWTLNTEAFF
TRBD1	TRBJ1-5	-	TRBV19	TGTGCCAGTAGTATCCTTTCACCCGGACAGGCCTTAAATCAGCCCCAGCATTTT	CASSILSPGQALNQPQHF
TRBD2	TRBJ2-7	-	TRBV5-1	TGCGCCAGCAGCTTAGCGGGGTACTCCTACGAGCAGTACTTC	CASSLAGYSYEQYF
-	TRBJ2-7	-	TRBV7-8	TGTGCCAGCAGTCGGACAGTCTCCTACGAGCAGTACTTC	CASSRTVSYEQYF
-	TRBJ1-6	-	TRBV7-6	TGTGCCAGCAGCTATAAGGAGACCAATTCACCCCTCCACTTT	CASSYKETNSPLHF
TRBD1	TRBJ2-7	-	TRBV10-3	TGTGCCATCAGGGGGGGACAGGGTGGCGAGCAGTACTTC	CAIRGGQGGEQYF
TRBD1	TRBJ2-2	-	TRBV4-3	TGCGCCAGCAGCCAAGGCCGGGGACAGGGTGACACCGGGGAGCTGTTTTTT	CASSQGRGQGDTGELFF
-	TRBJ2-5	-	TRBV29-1	TGCAGCATCGGATTGGGCAGCCACCTGTCGAAGACCCAGTACTTC	CSIGLGSHLSKTQYF
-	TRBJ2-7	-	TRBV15	TGTGCCACCAGCAGACAGGGGTACGAGCAGTACTTC	CATSRQGYEQYF
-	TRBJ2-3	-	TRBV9	TGTGCCAGCAGCGTAGCCCCCCAGGATACGCAGTATTTT	CASSVAPQDTQYF
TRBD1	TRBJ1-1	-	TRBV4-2	TGTGCCAGCAGCCGCCAAGGGCAGGGGGCGATTGAAGCTTTCTTT	CASSRQGQGAIEAFF
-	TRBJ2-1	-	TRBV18	TGTGCCAGCTCACCCCAAGTCCAGGACTCATACAATGAGCAGTTCTTC	CASSPQVQDSYNEQFF
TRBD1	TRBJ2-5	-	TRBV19	TGTGCCAGTACCCCGACAGGGGGATATCAAGAGACCCAGTACTTC	CASTPTGGYQETQYF
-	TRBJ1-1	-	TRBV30	TGTGCCTGGGACCGGGACTGGGACACTGAAGCTTTCTTT	CAWDRDWDTEAFF
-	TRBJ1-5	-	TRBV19	TGTGCCAGTAGTATAAAGGGGGTCTATCAGCCCCAGCATTTT	CASSIKGVYQPQHF
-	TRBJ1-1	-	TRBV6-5	TGTGCCAGCAGTTATCTCGGCGGGGGCTTCGAAGCTTTCTTT	CASSYLGGGFEAFF
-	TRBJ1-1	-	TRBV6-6	TGTGCCAGCAGTCCAGGGCGGGGCACTGAAGCTTTCTTT	CASSPGRGTEAFF
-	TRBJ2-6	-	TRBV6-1	TGTGCCAGCAGTGACAGAGTCTCTGGGGCCAACGGCCTGACTTTC	CASSDRVSGANGLTF
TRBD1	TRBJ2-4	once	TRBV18	TGTGCCAGCTCACCAGGACAGGGGGTCATTCAGTACTTC	CASSPGQGVIQYF
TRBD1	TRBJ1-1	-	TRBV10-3	TGTGCCATCAGTACAGACAGGGCGAGGGGGAACACTGAAGCTTTCTTT	CAISTDRARGNTEAFF
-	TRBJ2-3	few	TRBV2	TGTGCCAGCAGACCCGAGGTTACAGATACGCAGTATTTT	CASRPEVTDTQYF
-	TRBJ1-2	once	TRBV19	TGTGCCAGTAGCCTCCACCTTGGGAGGGGGGACTATGGCTACACCTTC	CASSLHLGRGDYGYTF